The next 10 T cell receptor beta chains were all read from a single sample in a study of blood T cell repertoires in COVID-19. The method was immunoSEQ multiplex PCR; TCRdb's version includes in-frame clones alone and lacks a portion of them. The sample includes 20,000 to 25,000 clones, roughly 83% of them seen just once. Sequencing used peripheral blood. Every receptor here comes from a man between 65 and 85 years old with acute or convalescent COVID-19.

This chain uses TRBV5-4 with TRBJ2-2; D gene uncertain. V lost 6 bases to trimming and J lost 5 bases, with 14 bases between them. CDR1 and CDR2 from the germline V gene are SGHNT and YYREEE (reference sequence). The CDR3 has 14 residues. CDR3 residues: CASKPTVMTGELFF. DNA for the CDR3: TGTGCCAGCAAGCCGACTGTCATGACCGGGGAGCTGTTTTTT.

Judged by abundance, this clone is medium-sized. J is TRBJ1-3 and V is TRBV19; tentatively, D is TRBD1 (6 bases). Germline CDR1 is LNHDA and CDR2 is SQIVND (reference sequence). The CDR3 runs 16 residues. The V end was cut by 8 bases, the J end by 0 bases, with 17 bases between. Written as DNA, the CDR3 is TGTGCCAGTTCGTCCGTAAGGGGGGGCTCTGGAAACACCATATATTTT. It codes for CASSSVRGGSGNTIYF.

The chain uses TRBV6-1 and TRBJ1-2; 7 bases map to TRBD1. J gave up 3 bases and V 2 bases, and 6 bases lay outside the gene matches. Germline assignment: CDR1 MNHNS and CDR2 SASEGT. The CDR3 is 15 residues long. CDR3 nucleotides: TGTGCCAGCAGTGAAACGCAGGGGGACGACTATGGCTACACCTTC. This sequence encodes CASSETQGDDYGYTF.

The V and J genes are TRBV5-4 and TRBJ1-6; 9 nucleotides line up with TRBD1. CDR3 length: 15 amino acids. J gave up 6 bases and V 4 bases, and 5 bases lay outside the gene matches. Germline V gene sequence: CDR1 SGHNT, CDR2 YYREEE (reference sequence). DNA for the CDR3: TGTGCCAGCAGCAGCCTGGGACAGGGTAATTCACCCCTCCACTTT. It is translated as CASSSLGQGNSPLHF.

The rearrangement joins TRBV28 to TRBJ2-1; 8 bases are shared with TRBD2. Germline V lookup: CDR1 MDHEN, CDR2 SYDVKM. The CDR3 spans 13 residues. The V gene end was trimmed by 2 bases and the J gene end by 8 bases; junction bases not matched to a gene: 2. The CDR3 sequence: CASSLVAGHEQFF. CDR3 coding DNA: TGTGCCAGCAGTTTAGTAGCGGGACATGAGCAGTTCTTC.

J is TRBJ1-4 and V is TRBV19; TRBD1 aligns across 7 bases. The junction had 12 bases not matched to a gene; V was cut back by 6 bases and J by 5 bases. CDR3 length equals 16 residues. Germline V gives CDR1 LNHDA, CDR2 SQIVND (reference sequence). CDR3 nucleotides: TGTGCCAGTAGCCCCTTGGACCGAGGGGGCAATGAAAAACTGTTTTTT. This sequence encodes CASSPLDRGGNEKLFF.

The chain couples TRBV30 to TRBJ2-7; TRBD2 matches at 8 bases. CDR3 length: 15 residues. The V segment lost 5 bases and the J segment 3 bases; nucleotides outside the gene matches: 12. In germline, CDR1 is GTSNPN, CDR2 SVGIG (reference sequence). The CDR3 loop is CAWEEGTSGGYEQYF. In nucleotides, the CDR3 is TGTGCCTGGGAAGAGGGTACTAGCGGTGGCTACGAGCAGTACTTC.

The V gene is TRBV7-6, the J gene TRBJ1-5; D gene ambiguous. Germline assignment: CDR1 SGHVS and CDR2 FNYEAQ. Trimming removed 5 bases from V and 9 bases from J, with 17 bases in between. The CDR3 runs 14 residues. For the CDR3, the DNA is TGTGCCAGCAGCCCCGGCAGCGGAGTTCCGCCCCAGCATTTT. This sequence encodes CASSPGSGVPPQHF.

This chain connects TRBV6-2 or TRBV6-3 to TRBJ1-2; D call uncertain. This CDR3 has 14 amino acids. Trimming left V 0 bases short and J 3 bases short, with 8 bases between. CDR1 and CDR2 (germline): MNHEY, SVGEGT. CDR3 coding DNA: TGTGCCAGCAGTTACTCCGGAGGACACTATGGCTACACCTTC. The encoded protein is CASSYSGGHYGYTF.

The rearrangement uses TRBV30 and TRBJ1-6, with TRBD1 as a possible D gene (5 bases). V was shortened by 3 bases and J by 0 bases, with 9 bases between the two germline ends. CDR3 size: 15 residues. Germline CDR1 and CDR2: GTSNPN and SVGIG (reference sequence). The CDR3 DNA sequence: TGTGCCTGGAGCGTGGGGGGCTCCTATAATTCACCCCTCCACTTT. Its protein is CAWSVGGSYNSPLHF.